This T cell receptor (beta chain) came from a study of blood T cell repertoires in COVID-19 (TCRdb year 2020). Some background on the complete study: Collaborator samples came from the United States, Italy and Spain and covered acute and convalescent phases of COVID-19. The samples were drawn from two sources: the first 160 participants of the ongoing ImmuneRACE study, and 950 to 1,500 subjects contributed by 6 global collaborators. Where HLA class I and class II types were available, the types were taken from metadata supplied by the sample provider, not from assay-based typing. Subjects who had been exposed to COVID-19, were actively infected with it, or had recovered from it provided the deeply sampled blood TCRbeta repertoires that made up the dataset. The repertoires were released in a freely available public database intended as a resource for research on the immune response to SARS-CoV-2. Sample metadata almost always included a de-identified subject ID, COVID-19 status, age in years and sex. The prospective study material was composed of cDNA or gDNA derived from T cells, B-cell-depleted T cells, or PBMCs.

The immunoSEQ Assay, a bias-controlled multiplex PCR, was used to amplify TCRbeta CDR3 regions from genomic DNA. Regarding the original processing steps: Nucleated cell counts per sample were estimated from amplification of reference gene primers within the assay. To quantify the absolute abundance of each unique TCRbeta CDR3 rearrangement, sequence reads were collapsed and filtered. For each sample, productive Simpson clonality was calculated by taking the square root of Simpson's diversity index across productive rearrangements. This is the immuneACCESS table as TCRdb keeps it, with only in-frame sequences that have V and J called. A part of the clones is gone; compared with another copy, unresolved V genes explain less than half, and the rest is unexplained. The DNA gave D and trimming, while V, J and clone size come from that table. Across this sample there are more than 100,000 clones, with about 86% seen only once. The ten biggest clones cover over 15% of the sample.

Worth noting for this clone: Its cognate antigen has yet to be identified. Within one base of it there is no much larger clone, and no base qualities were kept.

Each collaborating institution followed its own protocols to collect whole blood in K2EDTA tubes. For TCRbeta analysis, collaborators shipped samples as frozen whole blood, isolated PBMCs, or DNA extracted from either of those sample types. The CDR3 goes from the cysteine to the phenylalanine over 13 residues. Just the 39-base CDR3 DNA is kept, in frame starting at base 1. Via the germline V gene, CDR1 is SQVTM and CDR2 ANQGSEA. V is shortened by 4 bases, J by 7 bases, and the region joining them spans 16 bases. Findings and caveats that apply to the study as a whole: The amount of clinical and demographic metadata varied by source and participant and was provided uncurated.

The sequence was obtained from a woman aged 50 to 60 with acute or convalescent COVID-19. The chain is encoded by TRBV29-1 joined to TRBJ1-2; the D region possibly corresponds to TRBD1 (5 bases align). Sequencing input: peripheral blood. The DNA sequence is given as TGCAGCGTTGCCTGGTCAGGGCTTGGTGGCTACACCTTC. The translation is CSVAWSGLGGYTF.